The entry below describes one TCR beta chain. The antigen is undetermined. This record belongs to a study of T cells expressing NK-cell markers. Study-wide findings and caveats: It was still unclear whether expanded NKG2C+ T cell clones were HCMV specific.

Reanalyzing the 5' RACE reads, TCRdb keeps one entry per CDR3 protein, without DNA. With about 400,000 distinct CDR3 sequences in the sample, the ten largest clones hold about 10%. This receptor was obtained from a woman in her forties or fifties in good health. The sequenced sample consisted of blood T cells: a sorted CD56 or NKG2C T cell subset, CD4+ or CD8+ T cells, or bulk PBMC T cells (not recorded which).

The CDR3: CSVVRRLGVEQYF. The gene calls are TRBV29-1 and TRBJ2-7. This CDR3 region has 13 residues. Germline loops: CDR1 SQVTM, CDR2 ANQGSEA.